What follows are 14 T cell receptor beta chains derived from one specimen sequenced in a study of blood T cell repertoires in COVID-19 (dated by TCRdb to the early 2020s). Library preparation employed the immunoSEQ multiplex PCR assay. TCRdb stores this immuneACCESS table with in-frame sequences only. Part of the clones is absent; in the studies checked, under half of the shortfall reflects unresolved V genes, and no reason is known for the rest. This sample comprises about 380,000 clones, about 88% of them detected only once. The ten largest clones add up to around 1.2% of the sample. The sequenced sample consisted of PBMCs or T cells enriched from blood (not recorded which). Receptor source: a woman aged 18-29 years who had recovered from COVID-19.

In its sample, this clone was seen once. The CDR3 DNA reads as TGTGCCAGCAGCGGCCTCACAGGGGTTTCCGGGGAGCTGTTTTTT. This translates into CASSGLTGVSGELFF. The rearrangement links TRBV9 to TRBJ2-2; 7 nucleotides match TRBD1. The CDR3 loop spans 15 amino acids. The V gene's germline CDR1 is SGDLS and CDR2 YYNGEE. V shed 3 bases, J shed 6 bases, and the junction held 8 bases outside the gene matches.

V usage is TRBV7-2 and J usage is TRBJ1-2; perhaps TRBD1 as D (6 bases). The length of the CDR3 is 14 residues. Germline V gives CDR1 SGHTA, CDR2 FQGNSA. The ends were cut back, 1 base at V and 4 bases at J, with 10 bases in the middle. CDR3 in amino acids: CASSLGGGAYGYTF. The CDR3 DNA reads as TGTGCCAGCAGCTTAGGGGGGGGCGCCTATGGCTACACCTTC.

This CDR3 is CASSPRQNTEAFF. DNA of the CDR3: TGTGCCAGCAGCCCTAGGCAGAACACTGAAGCTTTCTTT. The rearrangement links TRBV12-3 or TRBV12-4 to TRBJ1-1; D gene uncertain. The CDR3 has 13 amino acids. V lost 6 bases, J lost 1 base, and 9 bases lay in between.

Worth noting for this clone: The same CDR3 is also encoded by other DNA sequences in this sample. The chain links TRBV7-3 to TRBJ2-2; D gene uncertain. Per germline, CDR1 SGHTA and CDR2 FQGTGA. The V gene lost 4 bases and the J gene lost 7 bases, with 7 bases spanning the gap. This CDR3 comprises 12 residues. The CDR3 coding sequence is TGTGCCAGCAGCTCTTCAGTCGGGGAGCTGTTTTTT. Translating it yields CASSSSVGELFF.

The chain joins TRBV9 to TRBJ1-1; 7 bases fit TRBD1. From germline, CDR1 is SGDLS and CDR2 YYNGEE. Losses at the gene ends were 0 bases for V and 5 bases for J; bases not matched to a gene: 4. This CDR3 comprises 14 residues. The DNA of the CDR3 is TGTGCCAGCAGCGTAGTACAGGGGAGGACTGAAGCTTTCTTT. Encoded protein: CASSVVQGRTEAFF.

V usage is TRBV6-5 and J usage is TRBJ1-6, with D possibly TRBD1 on 5 matching bases. In germline, CDR1 is MNHEY, CDR2 SVGAGI. Trimming left V 5 bases short and J 10 bases short, with 6 bases between. The CDR3 has 11 amino acids. Written as DNA, the CDR3 is TGTGCCAGCAGTCAGGGCTCACCCCTCCACTTT. Amino acids: CASSQGSPLHF.

The V call is TRBV2, the J call TRBJ1-2, with 8 bases aligning to TRBD1. J lost 8 bases, V lost 3 bases, and 11 bases had no gene match. The CDR3 runs to 15 residues. Germline V lookup: CDR1 SNHLY, CDR2 FYNNEI. This CDR3 is CASSEGTGFVEGYTF. The CDR3 nucleotides are TGTGCCAGCAGTGAGGGGACAGGTTTTGTGGAGGGCTACACCTTC.

The J gene is TRBJ1-1, the V gene TRBV7-8; TRBD1 is a possible D gene (6 bases). Germline V gene lookup returns CDR1 SGHVS and CDR2 FQNEAQ. This CDR3 contains 17 residues. The ends were cut back, 6 bases at V and 1 base at J, with 21 bases in the middle. The CDR3 protein is CASSTPEQGGKNTEAFF. DNA of the CDR3: TGTGCCAGCAGTACCCCGGAACAGGGAGGGAAGAACACTGAAGCTTTCTTT.

V usage is TRBV5-1 and J usage is TRBJ1-1; no firm D call. V was cut by 1 base and J by 1 base, with 11 bases left in between. Germline values: CDR1 SGHRS, CDR2 YFSETQ. CDR3 size: 15 residues. CDR3 sequence reads: CASSLTNRGNTEAFF. The DNA for the CDR3 is TGCGCCAGCAGCTTGACCAACCGAGGGAACACTGAAGCTTTCTTT.

This clone is a singleton in its sample. The rearrangement links TRBV7-3 to TRBJ2-1; D is perhaps TRBD2 (6 bases). CDR1 SGHTA and CDR2 FQGTGA come from the germline V gene. The CDR3 loop spans 16 amino acids. V was clipped by 0 bases and J by 2 bases, with 11 bases between them. CDR3 region: CASSLTRGRPYNEQFF. The CDR3 bases are TGTGCCAGCAGCTTAACTCGAGGGAGGCCCTACAATGAGCAGTTCTTC.

The chain links TRBV10-3 to TRBJ2-3; the D is unclear. This CDR3 has 13 residues. V dropped 7 bases and J dropped 1 base, with 9 bases sitting between them. Germline V gene sequence: CDR1 ENHRY, CDR2 SYGVKD. CDR3 DNA sequence: TGTGCCATCAACCCCGGAGGCACAGATACGCAGTATTTT. It codes for CAINPGGTDTQYF.

This rearrangement joins TRBV4-1 to TRBJ1-2, with TRBD1 matching 8 bases. From germline, CDR1 is MGHRA and CDR2 YSYEKL. The ends lost 0 bases at V and 3 bases at J; junction bases unmatched: 0. The CDR3 is 14 residues long. The CDR3 loop reads CASSQETGDYGYTF. The DNA of the CDR3 is TGCGCCAGCAGCCAAGAGACAGGGGACTATGGCTACACCTTC.

This sequence joins TRBV7-2 and TRBJ2-3; D perhaps matches TRBD2 (6 bases). Trimming stripped 5 bases from V and 1 base from J, with 19 bases between. The CDR3 extends over 17 amino acids. Germline lookup yields CDR1 SGHTA and CDR2 FQGNSA. The CDR3 loop reads CASSTIGLEGGTDTQYF. CDR3 nucleotides: TGTGCCAGCAGCACCATCGGTCTGGAGGGTGGCACAGATACGCAGTATTTT. Full variable domain (rest looked up from reference TRBV7-2 and TRBJ2-3): GAGVSQSPSNKVTEKGKDVELRCDPISGHTALYWYRQSLGQGLEFLIYFQGNSAPDKSGLPSDRFSAERTGGSVSTLTIQRTQQEDSAVYLCASSTIGLEGGTDTQYFGPGTRLTVL.

This clone occurred once. The chain is built from TRBV30 and TRBJ2-2; 10 bases map to TRBD1. This CDR3 has 15 amino acids. Per the germline V gene, CDR1 is GTSNPN and CDR2 is SVGIG (reference sequence). The V gene end was trimmed by 2 bases and the J gene end by 3 bases; junction bases not matched to a gene: 3. The CDR3 DNA reads TGTGCCTGGAGTAGACAGGGGGCCTACACCGGGGAGCTGTTTTTT. Residues: CAWSRQGAYTGELFF.